This T cell receptor (beta chain) was observed in a study of glioma-infiltrating T cells. Amplification of TCR alpha and beta CDR3 regions from RNA used iRepertoire nested multiplex PCR. One entry per CDR3 protein results from TCRdb running MiXCR on the multiplex PCR reads. The sample has around 390,000 distinct CDR3 sequences; roughly two fifths are singletons. The CDR3 extends over 13 amino acids. Germline lookup yields CDR1 SGHTA and CDR2 FQGNSA. Between the trimmed V and J ends, which lost 3 bases and 8 bases, there was a span of 13 bases. The receptor's source is a human donor with low-grade glioma or glioblastoma, undergoing nonglioma brain surgery, or in good health (not recorded which). The rearrangement links TRBV7-2 to TRBJ1-2; D possibly corresponds to TRBD1 (6 bases). The sequencing sample was made of glioma tissue, nonneoplastic brain tissue, or PBMCs (not recorded which). CDR3 sequence (DNA): TGTGCCAGCAGCTTGGACAGCTGGGGCGGCTACACCTTC. Amino acids: CASSLDSWGGYTF.